Presented here are 2 T cell receptor beta chains from one specimen sequenced in a study of regulatory T cells in long-lasting Graves disease. Arm-PCR of CDR3 regions and iRepertoire HTBI primers were used to build TCR beta libraries. TCRdb re-called the multiplex PCR reads through MiXCR, storing one row per CDR3 protein. The top ten clones hold more than 10% of a sample with about 560,000 distinct CDR3 sequences, 16% of them seen once. As for time point: newly diagnosed GD, antithyroid drugs for less than 3 months. Preparation of the TCR library used RNA extracted from PBMCs. The sample was also reused in another study, on T cells in Graves' hyperthyroidism and ophthalmopathy.

The source material was peripheral blood mononuclear cells (PBMCs), sampled at new diagnosis, from a patient treated with antithyroid drugs. Every receptor here comes from a man younger than 35 with Graves disease.

The genes are TRBV9 and TRBJ2-7; D is possibly TRBD1 (6 bases). The germline V and J ends were trimmed by 3 bases and 3 bases, with 16 bases remaining between them. CDR1 SGDLS and CDR2 YYNGEE come from the germline V gene. The CDR3 has 15 amino acids. CDR3 sequence reads: CASSAGQSSFYEQYF. Here the CDR3 DNA reads TGTGCCAGCAGCGCAGGACAGAGCTCATTCTACGAGCAGTACTTC.

The chain couples TRBV28 to TRBJ2-7; 7 bases agree with TRBD2. Germline CDR1 is MDHEN and CDR2 is SYDVKM. CDR3 length: 19 residues. Trimming took 5 bases from V and 7 from J; bases not matched to a gene: 26. CDR3 sequence (DNA): TGTGCCAGCAGTCGCAAACTCCGACTAGCAGCTGGTTCCTACAATGAGCAGTACTTC. Translating it yields CASSRKLRLAAGSYNEQYF.